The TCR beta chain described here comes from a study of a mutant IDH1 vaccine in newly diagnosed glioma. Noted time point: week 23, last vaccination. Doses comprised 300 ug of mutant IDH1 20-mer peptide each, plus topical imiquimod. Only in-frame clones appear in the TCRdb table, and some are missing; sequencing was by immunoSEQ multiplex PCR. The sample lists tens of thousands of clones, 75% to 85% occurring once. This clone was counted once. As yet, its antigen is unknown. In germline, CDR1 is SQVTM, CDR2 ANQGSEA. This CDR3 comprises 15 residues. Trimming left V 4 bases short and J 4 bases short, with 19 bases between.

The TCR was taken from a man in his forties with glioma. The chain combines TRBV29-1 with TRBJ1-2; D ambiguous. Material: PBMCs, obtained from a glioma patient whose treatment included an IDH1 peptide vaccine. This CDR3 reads CSVGALRIGGYGYTF. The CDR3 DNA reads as TGCAGCGTTGGGGCCCTTAGAATAGGAGGCTATGGCTACACCTTC.